Below are 13 T cell receptor beta chains sequenced from a single sample in a study of OX40 agonist ivuxolimab in advanced cancers. Clones were sequenced by immunoSEQ multiplex PCR, and TCRdb holds only the in-frame ones, with some missing. The sample yields about 79,000 clones, approximately 90% seen once. Sequencing was performed on CD4+ or CD8+ T cells sorted from blood, taken in a trial of the OX40 agonist ivuxolimab. Receptor source: an adult with an advanced solid tumor such as melanoma, head and neck, liver or kidney cancer.

The rearrangement links TRBV5-1 to TRBJ1-1; perhaps TRBD1 as D (6 bases). Germline-derived CDR1 and CDR2 are SGHRS and YFSETQ. V lost 2 bases, J lost 0 bases, and 8 bases lay in between. The CDR3 spans 14 residues. The CDR3 is CASSFTGMNTEAFF. The DNA of the CDR3 is TGCGCCAGCAGCTTTACAGGGATGAACACTGAAGCTTTCTTT.

The chain links TRBV6-6 to TRBJ2-3; D gene ambiguous. CDR1 and CDR2 (germline): MNHNY, SVGAGI (reference sequence). CDR3 length: 14 amino acids. The V gene lost 6 bases and the J gene lost 4 bases, with 14 bases spanning the gap. The CDR3: CASSLWVGSDTQYF. In DNA form, the CDR3 reads TGTGCCAGCAGCCTTTGGGTGGGATCAGATACGCAGTATTTT.

This sequence joins TRBV6-5 and TRBJ1-1; D is possibly TRBD1 (5 bases). Germline lookup yields CDR1 MNHEY and CDR2 SVGAGI. This CDR3 is 13 amino acids long. Trimming took off 5 bases at V and 3 bases at J, with 10 bases between the two ends. CDR3 region: CASSPQGYTEAFF. The CDR3, as DNA: TGTGCCAGCAGTCCTCAGGGATACACTGAAGCTTTCTTT.

This clone was observed once. The rearrangement joins TRBV9 to TRBJ2-7; tentatively, D is TRBD1 (5 bases). CDR1 is SGDLS, CDR2 YYNGEE, per germline. CDR3 size: 12 residues. Trimming took 3 bases from V and 3 from J, leaving 7 bases between them. The CDR3 DNA follows: TGTGCCAGCAGCGGGCAGGGCTACGAGCAGTACTTC. It encodes CASSGQGYEQYF.

The chain couples TRBV4-1 to TRBJ2-3; possible D gene TRBD2, 5 bases. This CDR3 spans 14 amino acids. Trimming stripped 2 bases from V and 9 bases from J, with 15 bases between. Germline values: CDR1 MGHRA, CDR2 YSYEKL. The CDR3 loop reads CASSQSSVSGTQYF. As DNA, the CDR3 is TGCGCCAGCAGCCAATCATCGGTTTCGGGAACGCAGTATTTT.

The rearrangement uses TRBV30 and TRBJ2-5, with D tentatively TRBD2 (6 bases). Trimming removed 0 bases from V and 6 bases from J, with 17 bases in between. From germline, CDR1 is GTSNPN and CDR2 SVGIG (reference sequence). This CDR3 is 15 amino acids long. The CDR3 region is CAWSVLAPEGQTQYF. The DNA for the CDR3 is TGTGCCTGGAGTGTCCTAGCGCCGGAGGGGCAGACCCAGTACTTC.

This chain connects TRBV2 to TRBJ2-7; maybe TRBD2 (6 bases). V was pared by 1 base and J by 4 bases, with 14 bases between. This CDR3 contains 15 residues. Germline CDR1 reads SNHLY; CDR2 reads FYNNEI. As DNA, the CDR3 is TGTGCCAGCAGTGAAGACTCGCGGGGCTGGTACGAGCAGTACTTC. It is translated as CASSEDSRGWYEQYF. Full variable domain (rest looked up from reference TRBV2 and TRBJ2-7): EPEVTQTPSHQVTQMGQEVILRCVPISNHLYFYWYRQILGQKVEFLVSFYNNEISEKSEIFDDQFSVERPDGSNFTLKIRSTKLEDSAMYFCASSEDSRGWYEQYFGPGTRLTVT.

J is TRBJ2-1 and V is TRBV5-6, with 7 bases lining up with TRBD1. With V trimmed by 5 bases and J by 2 bases, 1 base remained unmatched. The germline gives CDR1 SGHDT, CDR2 YYEEEE. The CDR3 sequence is 13 residues long. CDR3 sequence reads: CASRTGAYNEQFF. In nucleotides, the CDR3 is TGTGCCAGCAGAACAGGGGCCTACAATGAGCAGTTCTTC.

The chain recombines TRBV13 with TRBJ2-1; a possible D gene is TRBD1 (5 bases). CDR3 size: 15 residues. V was trimmed by 0 bases and J by 4 bases, leaving 10 bases between them. Germline V gene data show CDR1 as PRHDT and CDR2 as FYEKMQ (reference sequence). The CDR3 coding sequence is TGTGCCAGCAGCTTAGGGGTGACAGCTTACAATGAGCAGTTCTTC. This codes for CASSLGVTAYNEQFF. The full variable domain, completed using reference TRBV13 and TRBJ2-1, is AAGVIQSPRHLIKEKRETATLKCYPIPRHDTVYWYQQGPGQDPQFLISFYEKMQSDKGSIPDRFSAQQFSDYHSELNMSSLELGDSALYFCASSLGVTAYNEQFFGPGTRLTVL.

In this sample, this clone turned up a few times. Here the CDR3 DNA reads TGTGCCAGTAGTATAGGTCAGTTCAATCAGCCCCAGCATTTT. It translates to CASSIGQFNQPQHF. The J gene is TRBJ1-5, the V gene TRBV19; D not certain. The ends were cut back, 1 base at V and 3 bases at J, with 7 bases in the middle. Germline V gene sequence: CDR1 LNHDA, CDR2 SQIVND (reference sequence). The CDR3 spans 14 residues.

The chain uses TRBV4-1 and TRBJ2-3, with a weak D call TRBD2 (6 bases). The ends were cut back, 7 bases at V and 2 bases at J, with 19 bases in the middle. Germline CDR1 MGHRA, CDR2 YSYEKL. This CDR3 contains 16 residues. The CDR3 DNA reads as TGCGCCAGCACCCCTTGGCTAGCGATCTCCACAGATACGCAGTATTTT. Protein sequence: CASTPWLAISTDTQYF.

V usage is TRBV10-3 and J usage is TRBJ1-2, with D possibly being TRBD1 (5 bases). The CDR3 is 16 amino acids. Trimming removed 0 bases from V and 1 base from J, with 12 bases in between. The germline gives CDR1 ENHRY, CDR2 SYGVKD. The CDR3 spells CAISESGRELNYGYTF. In DNA, the CDR3 is TGTGCCATCAGTGAGTCGGGACGGGAACTTAACTATGGCTACACCTTC.

The chain joins TRBV6-1 to TRBJ1-5; 8 bases line up with TRBD1. Germline V CDR1 and CDR2: MNHNS, SASEGT. This CDR3 is 19 amino acids long. V shed 3 bases and J 3 bases; nucleotides not matched to a gene: 16. The CDR3 sequence: CASSEGNLWGQVHNQPQHF. CDR3 DNA sequence: TGTGCCAGCAGTGAGGGAAATCTTTGGGGACAGGTACACAATCAGCCCCAGCATTTT.